This T cell receptor beta chain was sequenced for a study of T cell responses to AZD1222 COVID-19 vaccine. Study-wide background: Pooling of second doses given at about 4 or about 12 weeks was done.

Of note for this clone: Its antigen is unidentified.

Study results and limitations: Mapped onto spike, vaccine-associated CD4 TCRs spanned it and were dominant at 160-218 and 743-854.

Clones were sequenced by immunoSEQ multiplex PCR, and TCRdb holds only the in-frame ones, with some missing. Of 130,000 or so clones in the sample, more than 75% were seen once. The sequence came from an adult in good health. Sequenced material: peripheral blood, taken on day 0 of AZD1222 vaccination.

CDR3 residues: CASSIDVGGYGYTF. CDR3 nucleotide sequence: TGTGCCAGTAGTATAGACGTCGGGGGCTATGGCTACACCTTC. This rearrangement joins TRBV19 to TRBJ1-2; D might be TRBD1 (5 bases). Trimming stripped 0 bases from V and 4 bases from J, with 9 bases between. The CDR3 is made up of 14 amino acids. Germline loops: CDR1 LNHDA, CDR2 SQIVND (reference sequence).